The 5 T cell receptor beta chains below come from one sample, sequenced in a study of T-cell reconstitution after alpha-beta-depleted transplantation in children. Unique molecular identifiers were incorporated during preparation of the TCRbeta library. TCRdb recomputed calls from the PCR reads with MiXCR, one row per CDR3 protein. The data show approximately 630,000 distinct CDR3 sequences, with around 12% seen just once and 0.65% to 0.9% held by the top ten. Sequenced material: PBMCs, taken before TCRalphabeta/CD19-depleted stem cell transplant. The receptors here all came from a girl aged 2-10 years with congenital amegakaryocytic thrombocytopenia, due to receive a stem cell transplant.

This clonotype was seen ten or more times. The chain carries TRBV5-1 and TRBJ2-7; 9 nucleotides align to TRBD1. This CDR3 contains 18 residues. The V segment lost 0 bases and the J segment 0 bases; nucleotides outside the gene matches: 10. Germline V gene lookup returns CDR1 SGHRS and CDR2 YFSETQ. The CDR3 spells CASSLVRDREGSSYEQYF. The DNA for the CDR3 is TGCGCCAGCAGCTTGGTGAGGGACAGGGAAGGCAGCTCCTACGAGCAGTACTTC.

This clonotype was found many times. This chain connects TRBV4-2 to TRBJ2-5; 9 bases match TRBD2. V lost 4 bases to trimming and J lost 2 bases; unmatched junction nucleotides: 2. CDR3 length: 14 amino acids. CDR1 and CDR2 (germline): LGHNA, YNFKEQ. The CDR3 nucleotides read TGTGCCAGCAGCCGACTAGCGGATCAAGAGACCCAGTACTTC. It specifies CASSRLADQETQYF.

The V and J genes are TRBV4-2 and TRBJ1-1, with 7 nucleotides matching TRBD1. The V gene's germline CDR1 is LGHNA and CDR2 YNFKEQ. The V gene end was trimmed by 3 bases and the J gene end by 3 bases; junction bases not matched to a gene: 4. This CDR3 is 14 amino acids long. This chain's CDR3 is CASSQQGVDTEAFF. The CDR3 coding sequence is TGTGCCAGCAGCCAGCAGGGGGTCGACACTGAAGCTTTCTTT.

This clonotype was seen ten or more times. This sequence joins TRBV6-5 and TRBJ2-3, with a possible D match to TRBD2 (5 bases). The CDR3 runs to 14 residues. The germline V gene has CDR1 MNHEY and CDR2 SVGAGI. V lost 2 bases and J 6 bases, leaving 12 bases between the germline ends. In DNA, the CDR3 is TGTGCCAGCAGTTACGGGAGAGCGGAGGATACGCAGTATTTT. Amino acid sequence: CASSYGRAEDTQYF.

This clonotype was found a few times. This sequence joins TRBV29-1 and TRBJ2-1, with TRBD1 identical over 9 bases. This CDR3 contains 17 residues. The V segment lost 1 base and the J segment 2 bases; nucleotides outside the gene matches: 9. Germline CDR1 SQVTM, CDR2 ANQGSEA. The CDR3 coding sequence is TGCAGCGTTGAAGTGATATGGACAGGGGACGCCTACAATGAGCAGTTCTTC. Its protein product is CSVEVIWTGDAYNEQFF.